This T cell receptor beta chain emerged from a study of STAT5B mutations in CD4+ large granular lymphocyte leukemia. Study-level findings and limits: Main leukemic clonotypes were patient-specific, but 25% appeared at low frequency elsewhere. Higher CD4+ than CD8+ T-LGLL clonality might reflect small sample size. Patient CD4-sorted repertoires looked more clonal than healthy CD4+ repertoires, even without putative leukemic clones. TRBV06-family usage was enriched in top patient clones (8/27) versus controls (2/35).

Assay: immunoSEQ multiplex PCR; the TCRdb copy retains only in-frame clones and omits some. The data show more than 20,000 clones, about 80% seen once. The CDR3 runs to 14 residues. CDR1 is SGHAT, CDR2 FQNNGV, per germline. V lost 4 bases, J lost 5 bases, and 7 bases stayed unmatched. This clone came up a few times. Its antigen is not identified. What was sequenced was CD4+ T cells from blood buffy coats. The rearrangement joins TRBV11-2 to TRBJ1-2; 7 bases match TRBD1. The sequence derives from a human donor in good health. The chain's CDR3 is CASSWATGPYGYTF. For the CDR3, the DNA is TGTGCCAGCAGCTGGGCGACAGGGCCGTATGGCTACACCTTC.